The clone carrying this T cell receptor beta chain was detected only a few times. Its antigen is not identified. MiXCR, applied by TCRdb to the RACE reads, yields one record per CDR3 protein. The profile shows 270,000 or so distinct CDR3 sequences, around 7.7% of them singletons. Germline CDR1 is SQVTM and CDR2 is ANQGSEA. The ends were cut back, 4 bases at V and 3 bases at J, with 12 bases in the middle. The CDR3 runs 13 residues. This entry belongs to a study of human T cells and chemical hapten exposure. Looking at the study overall: Largely, small differences in pooled library volume made per-sample TCR yields vary.

Time point meaning: pre-sensitization, week 0. Treatment reported: therapeutic diphenylcyclopropenone sensitization with weekly scalp DPC. Study-wide results and caveats: No shift was seen in TCRs above 1 in 1000 frequency with DPC sensitization. Expanded TCRs were compared with controls, and the expanded TCRs formed significantly more large CDR3 similarity clusters. Having alopecia, donors may respond immunologically unlike healthy people.

The clonotype originates from a man in his late teens or twenties with alopecia areata. Some clones in this sample may be carry-over from other donors' samples. Source: whole blood, taken in connection with sensitization to the hapten diphenylcyclopropenone (DPC). V is TRBV29-1 and J is TRBJ1-1; weak D call: TRBD1 (5 bases). The DNA for the CDR3 is TGCAGCGTTGGTCAGGGCTCAGACACTGAAGCTTTCTTT. This codes for CSVGQGSDTEAFF.